This TCR beta chain was retrieved from a study of blood T cell repertoires in COVID-19. At the level of the study: The United States, Italy and Spain were the sources of the acute and convalescent COVID-19 samples. Sources were T cells, B-cell-depleted T cells, or PBMCs; the material itself was cDNA or gDNA.

Participants' reported clinical history set cohort assignment. Using immunoSEQ multiplex PCR, the repertoire was profiled, and TCRdb retains in-frame clones only, with some absent. This sample has roughly 320,000 clones, with more than 85% found just once. CDR1 and CDR2 (germline): SNHLY, FYNNEI. Trimming took 7 bases from V and 9 from J, leaving 15 bases between them. The CDR3 spans 12 residues. The V and J genes are TRBV2 and TRBJ1-1, with D tentatively TRBD1 (6 bases). This clonotype was obtained from a woman in her twenties or thirties who had been exposed to COVID-19. Sequenced: PBMCs or T cells enriched from blood (not recorded which). Written as DNA, the CDR3 is TGTGCCAGCACTGAGGATGACAGGCAAGCTTTCTTT. It codes for CASTEDDRQAFF.